This T cell receptor beta chain was captured in a study of Ad26.COV2.S vaccination and SARS-CoV-2 variants. Regarding this clone: No antigen is known for it.

Study-level points and caveats: Quantification of TCR breadth and depth may have yielded underestimates of total T cell responses. Reported findings describe substantial breadth in spike-specific CD8+ and CD4+ T cell responses following vaccination.

Produced via immunoSEQ multiplex PCR; TCRdb's table is partial and in-frame only. This sample has more than 150,000 clones; approximately 90% occur once, and the top ten carry 5.5% to 6%. This CDR3 is 13 amino acids long. Trimming cost V 6 bases and J 8 bases, with 14 bases left between them. The chain is built from TRBV12-3 or TRBV12-4 and TRBJ2-1, with a tentative D call TRBD2 (6 bases). The sequence was collected from a human donor who had recovered from COVID-19. The sample here was peripheral blood, taken after recovery from COVID-19. As DNA, the CDR3 is TGTGCCAGCAGGCGGGACTCGGAAGATGAGCAGTTCTTC. Its protein product is CASRRDSEDEQFF.